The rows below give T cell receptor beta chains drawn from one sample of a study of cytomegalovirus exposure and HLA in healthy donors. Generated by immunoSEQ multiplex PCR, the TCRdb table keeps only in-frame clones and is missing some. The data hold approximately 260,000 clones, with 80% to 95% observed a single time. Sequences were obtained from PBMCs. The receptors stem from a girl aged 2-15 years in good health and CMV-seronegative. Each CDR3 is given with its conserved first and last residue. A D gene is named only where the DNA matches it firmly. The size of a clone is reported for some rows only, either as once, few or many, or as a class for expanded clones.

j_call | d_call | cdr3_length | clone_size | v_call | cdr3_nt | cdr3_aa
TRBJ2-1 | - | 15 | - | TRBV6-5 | TGTGCCAGCCGAGGGATAGCGATCTCCTACAATGAGCAGTTCTTC | CASRGIAISYNEQFF
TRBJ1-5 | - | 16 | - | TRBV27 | TGTGCCAGCAGTCTCCTTGAGGGGGAGATCGATCAGCCCCAGCATTTT | CASSLLEGEIDQPQHF
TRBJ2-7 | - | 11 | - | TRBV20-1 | TGCAGTGCTGATTACGCGTACGAGCAGTACTTC | CSADYAYEQYF
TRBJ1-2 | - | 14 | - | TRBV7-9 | TGTGCCAGCAGCCCAGCGGGGGCTAACTATGGCTACACCTTC | CASSPAGANYGYTF
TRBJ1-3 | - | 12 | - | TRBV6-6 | TGTGCCAGCAGTCGCGCGGGAAACACCATATATTTT | CASSRAGNTIYF
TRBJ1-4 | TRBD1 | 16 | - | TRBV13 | TGTGCCAGCAGCCTTGGACAGGGGGCGACTAATGAAAAACTGTTTTTT | CASSLGQGATNEKLFF
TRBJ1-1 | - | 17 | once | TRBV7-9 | TGTTCCAGCAGCTTAGGGCCTGTGGGAGGCGGGAACACTGAAGCTTTCTTT | CSSSLGPVGGGNTEAFF
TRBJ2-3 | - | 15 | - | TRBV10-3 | TGTGCCATCAGTGAGTCGGCGGAGAGCACAGATACGCAGTATTTT | CAISESAESTDTQYF
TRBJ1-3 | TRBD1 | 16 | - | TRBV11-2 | TGTGCCAGCAGCTCTTTACAGGGGAGTATAATAAACACCATATATTTT | CASSSLQGSIINTIYF
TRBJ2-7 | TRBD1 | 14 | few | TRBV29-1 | TGCAGCGTCGGACAGGGGGCGCTCCCCTACGAGCAGTACTTC | CSVGQGALPYEQYF
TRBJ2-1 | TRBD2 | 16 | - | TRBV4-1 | TGCGCCAGCAGCCACGAGCTAGCGGGAGGTGATCATGAGCAGTTCTTC | CASSHELAGGDHEQFF
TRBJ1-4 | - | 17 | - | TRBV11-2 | TGTGCCAGCAGCCCAGGTCAACGGTCCGCAACTAATGAAAAACTGTTTTTT | CASSPGQRSATNEKLFF
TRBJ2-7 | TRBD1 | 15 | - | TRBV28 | TGTGCCAGCAGCTTGACCCGGACAGGGTCAGACGAGCAGTACTTC | CASSLTRTGSDEQYF